The 32 T cell receptor beta chains in this list originate from one sample, sequenced in a study of cytomegalovirus exposure and HLA in healthy donors. Primers for the PCR totalled 60 Vbeta and 13 Jbeta. The table came from immunoSEQ multiplex PCR; TCRdb's copy has only in-frame clones and leaves some out. Here the sample spans some 200,000 clones, roughly 85% being singletons. Sequencing used PBMCs. These receptors came from a woman between 18 and 29 years old in good health and CMV-seronegative.

This chain joins TRBV18 and TRBJ2-7; 7 bases fit TRBD1. Germline V gives CDR1 KGHSH, CDR2 LQKENI. CDR3 length equals 14 residues. Germline trimming cut 3 bases from V and 2 bases from J; bases unmatched to any gene: 4. In DNA, the CDR3 is TGTGCCAGCTCACCTACGGACAGGCCCTACGAGCAGTACGTC. Its translation is CASSPTDRPYEQYV.

The J gene is TRBJ2-7, the V gene TRBV6-5; D is possibly TRBD1 (6 bases). Germline assignment: CDR1 MNHEY and CDR2 SVGAGI. V lost 6 bases to trimming and J lost 4 bases, with 13 bases between them. The CDR3 totals 13 residues. The CDR3, as DNA: TGTGCCAGCAGCCAATTGGGACATTACGAGCAGTACGTC. Translated: CASSQLGHYEQYV.

The rearrangement links TRBV2 to TRBJ1-6; D is undetermined. This CDR3 has 15 amino acids. With 6 bases removed from V and 6 bases from J, the gap between germline ends came to 15 bases. Germline V lookup: CDR1 SNHLY, CDR2 FYNNEI. The CDR3 DNA reads TGTGCCAGCAGCCCGGGTCAGAAGTTTAATTCACCCCTCCACTTT. Translation gives CASSPGQKFNSPLHF. The complete variable domain, with remaining parts taken from reference TRBV2 and TRBJ1-6, reads EPEVTQTPSHQVTQMGQEVILRCVPISNHLYFYWYRQILGQKVEFLVSFYNNEISEKSEIFDDQFSVERPDGSNFTLKIRSTKLEDSAMYFCASSPGQKFNSPLHFGNGTRLTVT.

This clone occurred a few times. The rearrangement uses TRBV5-6 and TRBJ1-1; tentatively, D is TRBD1 (5 bases). Germline V lookup: CDR1 SGHDT, CDR2 YYEEEE. Deletions cut 1 base from V and 11 bases from J, with 18 bases between. The CDR3 consists of 14 residues. In DNA, the CDR3 is TGTGCCAGCAGCTTGACCGACAGCCGTTATGGGGCTTTCTTT. Its protein is CASSLTDSRYGAFF. Full variable domain (remainder filled in from reference TRBV5-6 and TRBJ1-1): DAGVTQSPTHLIKTRGQQVTLRCSPKSGHDTVSWYQQALGQGPQFIFQYYEEEERQRGNFPDRFSGHQFPNYSSELNVNALLLGDSALYLCASSLTDSRYGAFFGQGTRLTVV.

The chain's CDR3 is CASSARTGGSGETQYF. The CDR3 nucleotides read TGTGCCAGCTCAGCTAGGACAGGGGGCAGTGGAGAGACCCAGTACTTC. V is TRBV18 and J is TRBJ2-5, with TRBD1 matching over 11 bases. V was clipped by 5 bases and J by 4 bases; unmatched bases: 9. The germline V gene encodes CDR1 KGHSH and CDR2 LQKENI. This CDR3 comprises 16 residues.

The rearrangement uses TRBV4-2 and TRBJ2-1, with 9 bases matching TRBD2. The CDR3 loop spans 17 amino acids. Germline CDR1 and CDR2: LGHNA and YNFKEQ. After removal of 0 bases from V and 6 bases from J, the junction contained 9 bases not matched to a gene. CDR3 sequence (DNA): TGTGCCAGCAGCCAAGATCAGGCGGGAGGGACGGTCAATGAGCAGTTCTTC. Translated, it gives CASSQDQAGGTVNEQFF.

The chain carries TRBV5-4 and TRBJ2-5; D gene uncertain. Per the germline V gene, CDR1 is SGHNT and CDR2 is YYREEE (reference sequence). V shed 0 bases and J shed 0 bases, with 6 bases lying between them. The CDR3 is made up of 14 amino acids. The CDR3 loop reads CASSLAMYQETQYF. The CDR3 coding sequence is TGTGCCAGCAGCTTGGCCATGTACCAAGAGACCCAGTACTTC.

This chain joins TRBV2 and TRBJ1-6; D might be TRBD1 (6 bases). CDR3 size: 13 residues. CDR1 SNHLY and CDR2 FYNNEI come from the germline V gene. The V gene lost 6 bases and the J gene lost 4 bases, with 7 bases spanning the gap. CDR3 protein: CASSRGYNSPLHF. CDR3 sequence (DNA): TGTGCCAGCAGCAGGGGATATAATTCACCCCTCCACTTT.

This clone was seen a single time. The chain is built from TRBV7-6 and TRBJ1-2; TRBD1 aligns across 8 bases. There are 12 residues in the CDR3. With V trimmed by 8 bases and J by 8 bases, 7 bases remained unmatched. Germline loops: CDR1 SGHVS, CDR2 FNYEAQ. In DNA form, the CDR3 reads TGTGCCAGCTGGGGACAGGCCCAGGGCTACACCTTC. Encoded protein: CASWGQAQGYTF.

The sample holds a few counts of this clone. This chain joins TRBV10-1 and TRBJ1-1; D ambiguous. CDR3 length: 14 residues. V was pared by 2 bases and J by 2 bases, with 9 bases between. The germline gives CDR1 WNHNN, CDR2 SYGVQD (reference sequence). The CDR3 sequence: CASSENPTNTEAFF. The CDR3 nucleotides are TGCGCCAGCAGTGAGAACCCGACAAACACTGAAGCTTTCTTT.

The J gene is TRBJ2-1, the V gene TRBV5-4; weak D call: TRBD2 (6 bases). The V gene lost 4 bases and the J gene lost 7 bases, with 18 bases spanning the gap. Germline V CDR1 and CDR2: SGHNT, YYREEE (reference sequence). The CDR3 is made up of 15 amino acids. Here the CDR3 reads CASSRGTADLNEQFF. In DNA form, the CDR3 reads TGTGCCAGCAGCCGGGGGACTGCCGACTTGAATGAGCAGTTCTTC.

The chain combines TRBV28 with TRBJ2-7; 8 bases match TRBD2. The trim removed 9 bases at V and 7 bases at J, leaving 17 bases unmatched. The CDR3 has 15 residues. From germline, CDR1 is MDHEN and CDR2 SYDVKM. CDR3 amino acids: CASQSAGRVQEEQYF. CDR3 sequence (DNA): TGTGCCAGTCAATCTGCCGGGAGGGTACAGGAAGAGCAGTACTTC.

This clone was seen just once. V and J are TRBV27 and TRBJ2-3; 8 nucleotides agree with TRBD2. V was clipped by 5 bases and J by 0 bases; unmatched bases: 16. The CDR3 extends over 19 amino acids. Germline V gene data show CDR1 as MNHEY and CDR2 as SMNVEV (reference sequence). The CDR3 here is CASSAKPLLADISTDTQYF. The CDR3, as DNA: TGTGCCAGCAGTGCCAAACCTTTACTAGCGGATATTAGCACAGATACGCAGTATTTT.

The rearrangement joins TRBV4-1 to TRBJ1-3, with 8 bases aligning to TRBD1. CDR3 length: 17 amino acids. Germline CDR1 is MGHRA and CDR2 is YSYEKL. With 0 bases clipped from V and 3 bases from J, the junction kept 7 bases outside the gene matches. For the CDR3, the DNA is TGCGCCAGCAGCCAAGAGGGGCAGGGGGCGATTGGAAACACCATATATTTT. Its protein product is CASSQEGQGAIGNTIYF.

This clone was seen more than once but under ten times. J is TRBJ2-7 and V is TRBV6-5, with D possibly TRBD2 on 5 matching bases. V was pared by 8 bases and J by 6 bases, with 17 bases between. The CDR3 is 13 amino acids. Per germline, CDR1 MNHEY and CDR2 SVGAGI. CDR3 region: CASSAGVLFEQYF. CDR3 sequence (DNA): TGTGCCAGCTCGGCCGGGGTTTTATTCGAGCAGTACTTC.

The chain links TRBV9 to TRBJ2-7, with 7 positions matching TRBD2. Germline V lookup: CDR1 SGDLS, CDR2 YYNGEE. V shed 2 bases and J 3 bases; nucleotides not matched to a gene: 5. The CDR3 runs to 14 residues. Written as DNA, the CDR3 is TGTGCCAGCAGCGTGGGTGGGACTAACTACGAGCAGTACTTC. Translation gives CASSVGGTNYEQYF.

This clone was observed a few times. The chain recombines TRBV6-5 with TRBJ2-3; 9 bases align to TRBD1. This CDR3 contains 16 residues. The V gene's germline CDR1 is MNHEY and CDR2 SVGAGI. J was trimmed by 0 bases and V by 4 bases; bases with no gene match: 5. CDR3 sequence reads: CASSSGTGLSTDTQYF. Here the CDR3 DNA reads TGTGCCAGCAGTTCCGGGACAGGGCTTAGCACAGATACGCAGTATTTT.

The chain uses TRBV27 and TRBJ2-1, with 8 bases aligning to TRBD1. This CDR3 spans 15 amino acids. J was trimmed by 2 bases and V by 5 bases; bases with no gene match: 5. CDR1 MNHEY and CDR2 SMNVEV come from the germline V gene (reference sequence). CDR3 residues: CASSVGTGAYNEQFF. CDR3 nucleotides: TGTGCCAGCAGTGTGGGGACAGGAGCCTACAATGAGCAGTTCTTC.

The chain recombines TRBV27 with TRBJ1-2; TRBD1 agrees at 7 bases. From germline, CDR1 is MNHEY and CDR2 SMNVEV (reference sequence). V lost 6 bases and J lost 2; bases outside the gene matches: 6. The CDR3 is 14 residues long. The CDR3 protein is CASRATGRNYGYTF. CDR3 in DNA: TGTGCCAGCAGGGCGACAGGGAGAAACTATGGCTACACCTTC.

The V call is TRBV5-6, the J call TRBJ2-7; 10 nucleotides align to TRBD1. Per the germline V gene, CDR1 is SGHDT and CDR2 is YYEEEE. This CDR3 region has 14 residues. Trimming cost V 4 bases and J 4 bases; bases outside gene matches: 5. The CDR3 DNA reads as TGTGCCAGCAGCCCCAGACAGGGGGCTTACGAGCAGTACTTC. It specifies CASSPRQGAYEQYF.

This rearrangement joins TRBV5-5 to TRBJ2-6; D possibly corresponds to TRBD1 (7 bases). This CDR3 has 19 amino acids. The germline V gene encodes CDR1 SGHKS and CDR2 YYEKEE (reference sequence). The V end lost 1 base, the J end lost 0 bases, and 17 bases lay between the germline ends. CDR3 nucleotides: TGTGCCAGCAGCTTGAGTCCAGGGGGAGGATCCTCTGGGGCCAACGTCCTGACTTTC. Translating it yields CASSLSPGGGSSGANVLTF. The variable domain in full, completed from reference TRBV5-5 and TRBJ2-6, reads DAGVTQSPTHLIKTRGQQVTLRCSPISGHKSVSWYQQVLGQGPQFIFQYYEKEERGRGNFPDRFSARQFPNYSSELNVNALLLGDSALYLCASSLSPGGGSSGANVLTFGAGSRLTVL.

This rearrangement joins TRBV4-2 to TRBJ2-5, with TRBD2 matching over 10 bases. Germline V gene data show CDR1 as LGHNA and CDR2 as YNFKEQ. The ends lost 4 bases at V and 5 bases at J; junction bases unmatched: 10. This CDR3 comprises 16 residues. CDR3 bases: TGTGCCAGCAGCCCCCGAGCGGGAGGGCCGGGGGAGACCCAGTACTTC. Protein: CASSPRAGGPGETQYF.

This chain connects TRBV15 to TRBJ1-1, with D maybe TRBD1 (5 bases). CDR1 and CDR2 (germline): LNHNV, YYDKDF (reference sequence). Trimming removed 0 bases from V and 4 bases from J, with 18 bases in between. The CDR3 loop spans 17 amino acids. As DNA, the CDR3 is TGTGCCACCAGCAGAGATAGGTTTGCGGGGGGGGGCACTGAAGCTTTCTTT. It translates to CATSRDRFAGGGTEAFF. The whole variable domain, filled in from reference TRBV15 and TRBJ1-1, reads DAMVIQNPRYQVTQFGKPVTLSCSQTLNHNVMYWYQQKSSQAPKLLFHYYDKDFNNEADTPDNFQSRRPNTSFCFLDIRSPGLGDTAMYLCATSRDRFAGGGTEAFFGQGTRLTVV.

This chain connects TRBV5-1 to TRBJ2-7, with D perhaps matching TRBD2 (5 bases). This CDR3 region has 13 residues. V lost 4 bases and J 0 bases, leaving 8 bases between the germline ends. Germline CDR1 reads SGHRS; CDR2 reads YFSETQ. CDR3 DNA: TGCGCCAGCAGCAACGGGGACTCCTACGAGCAGTACGTC. Protein sequence: CASSNGDSYEQYV.

The chain uses TRBV11-3 and TRBJ2-1; TRBD1 agrees at 10 bases. Germline loops: CDR1 SGHNT, CDR2 YENEEA. V shed 5 bases and J 4 bases; nucleotides not matched to a gene: 2. The CDR3 contains 14 residues. DNA of the CDR3: TGTGCCAGCAGCAGGGGACAGGGGTACAATGAGCAGTTCTTC. This translates into CASSRGQGYNEQFF.

This clone was detected a few times. This rearrangement joins TRBV5-1 to TRBJ2-3; D is unresolved. Trimming removed 6 bases at V and 6 bases at J, with 8 bases between. CDR1 SGHRS and CDR2 YFSETQ come from the germline V gene. The CDR3 consists of 11 residues. The CDR3 coding sequence is TGCGCCAGCACAGGTTCGGATACGCAGTATTTT. It translates to CASTGSDTQYF.

V usage is TRBV9 and J usage is TRBJ2-2; TRBD2 matches 16 bases. This CDR3 contains 18 residues. The V and J ends lost 3 bases and 4 bases, in that order; junction bases with no gene match: 6. CDR1 SGDLS and CDR2 YYNGEE come from the germline V gene. In DNA, the CDR3 is TGTGCCAGCAGCGCGAGGGGGACTAGCGGGAGGGGCACCGGGGAGCTGTTTTTT. It codes for CASSARGTSGRGTGELFF.

This sequence joins TRBV19 and TRBJ1-2; tentatively, D is TRBD1 (5 bases). V was pared by 7 bases and J by 1 base, with 19 bases between. The CDR3 consists of 16 residues. CDR1 and CDR2 from the germline V gene are LNHDA and SQIVND (reference sequence). The CDR3 here is CASTLQGGSLNYGYTF. The CDR3 bases are TGTGCCAGTACCCTCCAGGGCGGCAGTCTTAACTATGGCTACACCTTC.

DNA of the CDR3: TGTGCCAGTAGTATCGGCGGGCTCACCGGGGAGCTGTTTTTT. Its protein is CASSIGGLTGELFF. J is TRBJ2-2 and V is TRBV19; D possibly corresponds to TRBD2 (5 bases). The germline V and J ends were trimmed by 3 bases and 4 bases, with 9 bases remaining between them. The CDR3 contains 14 residues. Per germline, CDR1 LNHDA and CDR2 SQIVND (reference sequence).

Comments on this clone: The junction differs from germline at one of its ends, possibly a read error. The chain uses TRBV7-9 and TRBJ1-1; perhaps TRBD1 as D (6 bases). The CDR3 is 13 residues long. The V gene's germline CDR1 is SEHNR and CDR2 FQNEAQ (reference sequence). This chain's CDR3 is CSSSHREKVEAFF. For the CDR3, the DNA is TGTTCCAGCAGCCACAGGGAGAAGGTCGAAGCTTTCTTT.

The rearrangement uses TRBV6-1 and TRBJ1-5; 8 bases are a match to TRBD1. Germline values: CDR1 MNHNS, CDR2 SASEGT. This CDR3 has 13 amino acids. V lost 6 bases to trimming and J lost 9 bases; unmatched junction nucleotides: 7. In DNA form, the CDR3 reads TGTGCCAGCAGAGACAGGGGACGTTGGCCCCAGCATTTT. It translates to CASRDRGRWPQHF.

J is TRBJ1-1 and V is TRBV30; a weak D match, TRBD1 (6 bases). V gave up 2 bases and J gave up 9 bases, with 10 bases separating them. CDR1 and CDR2 from the germline V gene are GTSNPN and SVGIG (reference sequence). The CDR3 contains 11 residues. DNA of the CDR3: TGTGCCTGGAGTCCCCAGGGGAAAGCTTTCTTT. This encodes CAWSPQGKAFF.